This T cell receptor beta chain is from a study of T cells in Graves' hyperthyroidism and ophthalmopathy. The study, taken as a whole, reports: It was a median approximately 6 months before onset that the model predicted ophthalmopathy.

The source material, RNA transcripts, was used to amplify TCR beta CDR3 regions. The study used the HTBI primer set for a first-round RT-PCR of the TCR CDR3. TCRdb itself ran the multiplex PCR reads through MiXCR, one entry per CDR3 protein. The top ten clones hold less than 65% of a sample with 300,000 to 400,000 distinct CDR3 sequences, around 20% of them seen once. A roughly 10 ml volume of fresh peripheral blood provided the PBMCs. This clonotype was seen at least ten times. As yet, its antigen is unknown. CDR3 length: 15 residues. V dropped 2 bases and J dropped 8 bases, with 17 bases sitting between them. CDR1 and CDR2 (germline): SGHRS, YFSETQ.

The chain has TRBV5-1 and TRBJ2-4; D perhaps matches TRBD2 (6 bases). The receptor was derived from a woman aged 50 to 65 with Graves' hyperthyroidism. The sequenced sample consisted of blood. CDR3 residues: CASSLYRREVDIQYF. CDR3 DNA: TGCGCCAGCAGCTTATATCGCAGGGAGGTTGACATTCAGTACTTC.